Shown below are 32 T cell receptor delta chains from a single sample sequenced in a study of γδ T cells in repeated Plasmodium falciparum infection. TCRdb reprocessed the multiplex PCR reads through CATT. The top ten hold 8.5% to 10% of the sample, which has about 48,000 delta-chain clones, around 1.6% seen once. Vgamma9/Vdelta2+ and Vdelta2-negative gammadelta T cells were flow-sorted from PBMC for bulk sequencing. The sequencing sample was made of gamma-delta T cells from blood. The receptors shown here come from a pool of human donors (malaria-infected and uninfected, not separated).

There are a few counts of this clone. A far larger clone lies a single base away; this is likely a read error. Other DNA sequences in this sample translate to the same CDR3. The V and J genes are TRDV1 and TRDJ1; 12 bases line up with TRDD3. Germline lookup yields CDR1 TSWWSYY and CDR2 QGS. The CDR3 spans 25 residues. CDR3 sequence (DNA): TGTGCCCTTGGGGAACTAGTAGGGATGTACCGACACGCCCCAGTACTGGGGGATACTACCGATAAACTCATCTTT. It codes for CALGELVGMYRHAPVLGDTTDKLIF.

This clone was observed at least ten times. A much larger clone lies a single base off, so this may be a read error. This same CDR3 is encoded by further DNA sequences in the sample. The chain recombines TRDV1 with TRDJ1; D perhaps matches TRDD2 (6 bases). The CDR3 is made up of 26 amino acids. CDR1 and CDR2 from the germline V gene are TSWWSYY and QGS. V lost 1 base and J lost 7, with 49 bases in between. CDR3 coding DNA: TGTGCTCTTGGGGAACGATCCTTCCCAAAGACCCAAGTGTTACTAGGGGAATGTCGAGCGAACGGTAAACTCATCTTT. It specifies CALGERSFPKTQVLLGECRANGKLIF.

Judged by abundance, this clone is medium-sized. Other nucleotide sequences from this sample produce the same CDR3. The chain is built from TRDV2 and TRDJ1; D is unresolved. The CDR3 loop spans 14 amino acids. The V end was cut by 2 bases, the J end by 1 base, with 10 bases between. The germline CDR1 and CDR2 sequences are GEAIGNYY and EKD. The CDR3 DNA reads TGTGCCTGTGACAAAGTAGGGGTCACCGATAAACTCATCTTT. It yields the protein CACDKVGVTDKLIF.

This clone was seen a handful of times. TCRdb's protein for this DNA is that of a much larger clone and differs from the translation at residue 10, likely a read error; the protein shown is the DNA translation. V usage is TRDV1 and J usage is TRDJ1; D uncertain. TCRdb leaves out the J gene; it was filled in here by matching the DNA to germline. CDR1 is TSWWSYY and CDR2 is QGS in the germline V gene. The V end lost 0 bases, the J end lost 10 bases, and 18 bases lay between the germline ends. The CDR3 sequence is 15 residues long. CDR3 in DNA: TGTGCTCTTGGGGAACTACTACAATCTACAATGGGACTCATCTTT. It encodes CALGELLQSTMGLIF.

This clone was seen repeatedly, ten times or more. TCRdb's entry gives the protein of a much larger clone, which mismatches this DNA's translation at residue 15, likely from a read error; the protein reported here is translated from the DNA. The chain is built from TRDV1 and TRDJ1; 9 bases map to TRDD3. The CDR3 has 17 residues. The germline V gene has CDR1 TSWWSYY and CDR2 QGS. The chain's CDR3 is CALGVGAGGFSTDKPIF. CDR3 sequence (DNA): TGTGCTCTTGGGGTCGGGGCTGGGGGATTCTCTACCGATAAACCCATCTTT.

This clone was seen repeatedly, ten times or more. A far larger clone is only one base removed, so a read error is likely. This specimen includes other DNA sequences encoding the same CDR3. J is TRDJ1 and V is TRDV1, with 10 bases identical to TRDD3. Germline-derived CDR1 and CDR2 are TSWWSYY and QGS. There are 16 residues in the CDR3. Trimming cost V 6 bases and J 10 bases; bases outside gene matches: 17. The CDR3 region is CALGVLGYWGMAGLIF. The DNA of the CDR3 is TGTGCTCTTGGTGTTTTAGGGTACTGGGGGATGGCAGGACTCATCTTT.

Of note for this clone: TCRdb's protein, taken from a much larger clone, differs from this DNA's translation at residue 9, likely owing to a read error; the protein displayed comes from the DNA. The CDR3 reads CALGELALPGDTRLIF. The CDR3 coding sequence is TGTGCTCTTGGGGAATTGGCCTTGCCGGGGGATACAAGACTCATCTTT. This sequence joins TRDV1 and TRDJ1, with TRDD3 matching 9 bases. Matching the DNA to germline supplied the J gene, which TCRdb does not give. The CDR3 is made up of 16 amino acids. In germline, CDR1 is TSWWSYY, CDR2 QGS. V lost 2 bases, J lost 10 bases, and 14 bases stayed unmatched.

This clone has a handful of counts. A far larger clone is just one base off, so this is likely a read error. The sample has other DNA sequences that encode this CDR3 too. The chain joins TRDV1 to TRDJ1; TRDD3 is a possible D gene (10 bases). TCRdb offers no J gene call, so here the DNA was matched to germline to obtain one. The CDR3 contains 24 residues. V lost 1 base, J lost 3 bases, and 39 bases lay in between. Germline V lookup: CDR1 TSWWSYY, CDR2 QGS. CDR3 nucleotides: TGTGCTCTTGGGGAACGGTTTGTAGGCCTTCCTACTCTGGGGGATAAGGGTCTGTCCGATAAACTCATCTTT. As protein: CALGERFVGLPTLGDKGLSDKLIF.

This clone appeared many times. The protein held in TCRdb is that of a much larger clone and does not match this DNA's translation at residue 4, likely because of a read error; the protein shown is translated from the DNA. The J gene is TRDJ1, the V gene TRDV3; D not certain. CDR3 length equals 15 residues. Trimming shortened V by 4 bases and J by 2 bases, and 20 bases separated the two germline ends. Looked up from germline, CDR1 is TVYSNPD and CDR2 is GDNSRS (reference sequence). The CDR3 protein is CASALHFAVTDKLIF. The CDR3 region has the DNA TGTGCCTCAGCGCTCCACTTCGCGGTGACCGATAAACTCATCTTT.

This clone was seen ten or more times. The chain employs TRDV1 and TRDJ1, with 10 bases that match TRDD3. The CDR3 is 18 residues long. Per the germline V gene, CDR1 is TSWWSYY and CDR2 is QGS. The J segment lost 0 bases and the V segment lost 0 bases, leaving 7 bases of the junction unmatched. The CDR3 is CALGELCEGDTDTDKLIF. CDR3 DNA sequence: TGTGCTCTTGGGGAACTTTGTGAGGGGGATACGGACACCGATAAACTCATCTTT.

This clone was detected many times. Translating this DNA gives a protein that differs at residue 16 from the TCRdb one, which belongs to a much larger clone; a read error is likely, and the protein shown is this translation. The rearrangement links TRDV1 to TRDJ1; 11 bases fit TRDD3. CDR3 size: 21 residues. V was clipped by 9 bases and J by 3 bases; unmatched bases: 27. The germline V gene has CDR1 TSWWSYY and CDR2 QGS. The CDR3 protein is CALRRLIWGIQGGQYADKLIF. CDR3 bases: TGTGCTCTCCGCCGTCTAATCTGGGGGATACAGGGAGGCCAGTACGCCGATAAACTCATCTTT.

This clone was observed many times. Since a much larger clone is just one base distant, this may be a read error. The sample carries other DNA sequences with the same CDR3. J is TRDJ1 and V is TRDV1, with 11 bases identical to TRDD3. The J gene was missing in TCRdb and was found by matching the end of the DNA to germline. The CDR3 length is 25 residues. Germline V lookup: CDR1 TSWWSYY, CDR2 QGS. The CDR3 reads CALGDLSTPFPEGLYWGITSDKLIF. CDR3 in DNA: TGTGCTCTCGGGGATTTGTCCACCCCATTCCCTGAGGGACTGTACTGGGGGATAACGTCCGATAAACTCATCTTT.

This clone was found a few times. This DNA's translation and the protein TCRdb lists, from a much larger clone, do not match at residue 14, likely due to a read error; the protein shown is translated from the DNA. The chain recombines TRDV1 with TRDJ1; tentatively, D is TRDD2 or TRDD3 (7 bases each). TCRdb lists no J gene, so it was determined here by aligning the DNA to germline. From germline, CDR1 is TSWWSYY and CDR2 QGS. The CDR3 is 19 residues long. The CDR3 region is CALGESFLPITGDSSKLIF. CDR3 in DNA: TGTGCCCTTGGGGAAAGTTTCCTACCTATTACTGGGGATAGTAGTAAACTCATCTTT.

This clone was seen a handful of times. The protein that TCRdb holds for this DNA derives from a much larger clone and differs from the translated DNA at residue 4, which likely indicates a read error; the protein shown here is translated from the DNA. This sequence joins TRDV1 and TRDJ1, with D perhaps matching TRDD3 (5 bases). As TCRdb names no J gene, one was assigned here on the basis of a DNA match to germline. Germline-derived CDR1 and CDR2 are TSWWSYY and QGS. CDR3 length: 17 amino acids. DNA for the CDR3: TGTGCTCTTGAGGAACTTGAAAGAGCCGGGGAATCACGAAAACTCATCTTT. Amino acid sequence: CALEELERAGESRKLIF.

The sample holds a few counts of this clone. A read error is likely here: a far larger clone is one base away. The sample holds other DNA sequences that translate to the same CDR3. The chain links TRDV1 to TRDJ1, with 7 bases aligning to TRDD3. V lost 6 bases to trimming and J lost 0 bases; unmatched junction nucleotides: 19. Germline CDR1 and CDR2: TSWWSYY and QGS. The CDR3 totals 19 residues. The CDR3 loop is CALGDGVLWLGAHTDKLIF. The DNA of the CDR3 is TGTGCTCTTGGTGATGGAGTCCTATGGCTGGGGGCGCACACCGATAAACTCATCTTT.

This clone was counted ten times or more. The rearrangement links TRDV2 to TRDJ1; TRDD3 matches 8 bases. The V gene end was trimmed by 3 bases and the J gene end by 0 bases; junction bases not matched to a gene: 11. Germline CDR1 reads GEAIGNYY; CDR2 reads EKD. The CDR3 runs 17 residues. The CDR3 DNA follows: TGTGCCTGTGACCGAGTACTGGGGGTCGGGTACACCGATAAACTCATCTTT. This encodes CACDRVLGVGYTDKLIF.

This clone has more than one count but fewer than ten. A far more abundant clone sits one base away, making this likely a read error. In the same sample, other DNA sequences code for this CDR3. No J gene call was made, and the V gene is TRDV2; the table gives TRDD2 as D, unverified against the DNA. Germline assignment: CDR1 GEAIGNYY and CDR2 EKD. CDR3 size: 17 residues. The DNA for the CDR3 is TGTGCCTGTGACACCCTCCTACGTGGAATGTACACCGATAAGCTCATCTTT. It specifies CACDTLLRGMYTDKLIF.

In regard to this clone: This likely traces to a read error, being one base from a far larger clone. This sample also contains other DNA sequences that code for the same CDR3. This rearrangement joins TRDV1 to TRDJ1; TRDD3 is a possible D gene (6 bases). TCRdb supplies no J gene; here it was assigned by aligning the nucleotide sequence to germline. With 6 bases removed from V and 4 bases from J, the gap between germline ends came to 27 bases. CDR1 and CDR2 from the germline V gene are TSWWSYY and QGS. This CDR3 region has 18 residues. This chain's CDR3 is CALGIHDHGGDTNDKLIF. CDR3 coding DNA: TGTGCTCTTGGTATTCACGACCATGGGGGGGACACGAACGATAAACTCATCTTT.

For this clone: The protein recorded in TCRdb matches a much larger clone and deviates from this DNA's translation at residue 14, suggesting a read error; the protein here is obtained by translating the DNA. This chain connects TRDV2 to TRDJ1; D not certain. TCRdb carries no J gene annotation; the J gene was assigned here by matching the DNA with germline. V lost 1 base and J lost 4, with 27 bases in between. CDR1 and CDR2 (germline): GEAIGNYY, EKD. The CDR3 consists of 19 residues. CDR3 sequence reads: CACDTVSPARRLLGDKLIF. The CDR3, as DNA: TGTGCCTGTGACACGGTCTCCCCTGCACGGCGACTACTCGGCGATAAACTCATCTTT.

Concerning this clone itself: This probably arose from a read error, given a far larger clone one base away. The same CDR3 can be traced to other DNA sequences in this sample. This rearrangement joins TRDV1 to TRDJ1; D possibly uses TRDD2 or TRDD3 (5 bases each). The CDR3 is 24 amino acids. V lost 4 bases, J lost 0 bases, and 39 bases lay in between. Germline CDR1 reads TSWWSYY; CDR2 reads QGS. The CDR3 DNA sequence: TGTGCTCTTGGGGCCCGAAACGTAATTCCTGAGCCGGGAGATACTAGTGGGTACACCGATAAACTCATCTTT. This encodes CALGARNVIPEPGDTSGYTDKLIF.

The table lists this clone with a few counts. TCRdb assigns this DNA the protein of a much larger clone, which departs from its translation at residue 14; this likely reflects a read error, and the protein shown comes from translating the DNA. This CDR3 reads CALGLPLGSLRYTGKLIF. The CDR3 DNA sequence: TGTGCTCTTGGGCTCCCCCTGGGCTCTCTCCGGTACACCGGTAAACTCATCTTT. The chain joins TRDV1 to TRDJ1; weak D call: TRDD3 (5 bases). The J gene is absent in TCRdb and was assigned here via DNA matching to germline. Germline V lookup: CDR1 TSWWSYY, CDR2 QGS. The CDR3 length is 18 residues.

Comment on this clone: This likely stems from a read error, as it lies one base from a far larger clone. This same CDR3 is encoded by further DNA sequences in the sample. The V gene corresponds to TRDV1; no J gene was called; the table's D call, TRDD3, was not checked against the DNA. CDR1 and CDR2 from the germline V gene are TSWWSYY and QGS. This CDR3 has 21 residues. In DNA form, the CDR3 reads TGTGCTCTTGGGGGGCCTACGGGTACTGGGGGATCACTCTCTTACACCGATAAGCTCATCTTT. This sequence encodes CALGGPTGTGGSLSYTDKLIF.

This clone appeared many times. Translating this DNA gives a protein that differs at residue 9 from the TCRdb one, which belongs to a much larger clone; a read error is likely, and the protein shown is this translation. For the CDR3, the DNA is TGTGCTCTTGGGGAACTAAAATGGTGGATGTCCGACACCGATAAACTCATCTTT. As protein: CALGELKWWMSDTDKLIF. V gene TRDV1 combines with J gene TRDJ1, with D hard to call. The CDR3 consists of 18 residues. Per the germline V gene, CDR1 is TSWWSYY and CDR2 is QGS. V was pared by 0 bases and J by 0 bases, with 17 bases between.

In the case of this clone: A far larger clone lies a single base away; this is likely a read error. Other DNA sequences in the sample encode the same CDR3. The chain recombines TRDV1 with TRDJ1; D might be TRDD3 (6 bases). CDR1 TSWWSYY and CDR2 QGS come from the germline V gene. The CDR3 covers 24 residues. This chain's CDR3 is CALGEGRGLYLSPGGKTGTDKLIF. The CDR3, as DNA: TGCGCTCTTGGGGAAGGGAGAGGTTTGTATCTCTCTCCCGGGGGAAAAACCGGCACCGATAAACTCATCTTT.

This clone was detected ten times or more. The chain employs TRDV2 and TRDJ1, with D possibly TRDD3 on 5 matching bases. Matching the DNA to germline supplied the J gene, which TCRdb does not give. In germline, CDR1 is GEAIGNYY, CDR2 EKD. Trimming took off 2 bases at V and 4 bases at J, with 19 bases between the two ends. The CDR3 consists of 16 residues. The CDR3 spells CACDILWGKEGDKLIF. CDR3 sequence (DNA): TGTGCCTGTGACATCCTTTGGGGCAAGGAAGGCGATAAACTCATCTTT.

This clone was picked up a small number of times. TCRdb has a much larger clone's protein, which differs at residue 15 from the translation of this DNA, likely because of a read error; what is shown is the protein translated from the DNA. V usage is TRDV2 and J usage is TRDJ1, with D perhaps TRDD3 (6 bases). TCRdb records no J gene; here it was assigned by comparing the DNA to germline. The germline V gene has CDR1 GEAIGNYY and CDR2 EKD. The CDR3 covers 19 residues. CDR3: CACDPLQSVGYLNTGKLIF. The CDR3 coding sequence is TGTGCCTGTGATCCTCTTCAATCCGTTGGATACTTAAACACCGGTAAACTCATCTTT.

Concerning this clone: TCRdb's protein, taken from a much larger clone, differs from this DNA's translation at residues 6 and 11, likely owing to a read error; the protein displayed comes from the DNA. This sequence joins TRDV2 and TRDJ1; TRDD3 matches at 10 bases. TCRdb lists no J gene, so it was determined here by aligning the DNA to germline. Looked up from germline, CDR1 is GEAIGNYY and CDR2 is EKD. V dropped 0 bases and J dropped 0; count of bases not matched to a gene: 9. CDR3 size: 18 residues. For the CDR3, the DNA is TGTGCCTGTGACACCATAACTGGGGGATTGCCCTACACCGATAAACTCATCTTT. Protein product: CACDTITGGLPYTDKLIF.

This clone counts as medium-sized. Additional DNA sequences in this sample encode the identical CDR3. V and J are TRDV1 and TRDJ2; D remains ambiguous. The CDR3 is 16 amino acids. Trimming stripped 2 bases from V and 5 bases from J, with 15 bases between. Germline V lookup: CDR1 TSWWSYY, CDR2 QGS. CDR3 sequence reads: CALGEAFCDGTAQLFF. CDR3 in DNA: TGTGCTCTTGGGGAAGCTTTTTGTGATGGAACAGCACAACTCTTCTTT.

This clone showed up just a few times. The protein recorded in TCRdb matches a much larger clone and deviates from this DNA's translation at residue 10, suggesting a read error; the protein here is obtained by translating the DNA. The V call is TRDV1, the J call TRDJ1, with D possibly matching TRDD3 (5 bases). TCRdb gives no J gene; it was assigned here by matching the DNA to germline. The CDR3 has 19 residues. The V gene lost 5 bases and the J gene lost 2 bases, with 27 bases spanning the gap. CDR1 and CDR2 (germline): TSWWSYY, QGS. CDR3 protein: CALGPRGGGGNGGTDKLIF. The CDR3 region has the DNA TGTGCTCTTGGGCCACGTGGCGGGGGGGGTAATGGTGGGACCGATAAACTCATCTTT.

The sample holds a few counts of this clone. This DNA translates differently at residue 14 from the TCRdb protein, which is that of a much larger clone; a read error is likely, and the protein shown is the DNA's own translation. There is no J gene call, but TRDV1 is given as the V gene; whether TRDD3, the table's D call, matches the DNA was not checked. The CDR3 spans 16 residues. Germline CDR1 TSWWSYY, CDR2 QGS. CDR3 protein: CALGGLPRGGIRKPIF. As DNA, the CDR3 is TGTGCTCTTGGGGGCCTCCCGAGGGGGGGGATACGCAAACCCATCTTT.

This clone appeared a few times. A far larger clone is off by one base, so a read error is likely. Other DNA sequences in the same sample also yield this CDR3. The rearrangement joins TRDV1 to TRDJ1, with D uncertain. The CDR3 has 18 residues. Germline-derived CDR1 and CDR2 are TSWWSYY and QGS. The V and J ends lost 0 bases and 1 base respectively, with 18 bases between them. DNA for the CDR3: TGTGCTCTTGGGGAACTAGTTCTTCGTCTAAGGCTCACCGATAAACTCATCTTT. Translated, it gives CALGELVLRLRLTDKLIF.

This clone was counted only a few times. TCRdb lists the protein of a much larger clone for this DNA, which differs at residue 10, so this is likely a read error; the protein given here is translated from the DNA itself. The J gene is TRDJ1, the V gene TRDV1; TRDD3 aligns across 10 bases. The CDR3 has 16 amino acids. J was trimmed by 8 bases and V by 4 bases; bases with no gene match: 13. CDR1 is TSWWSYY and CDR2 is QGS in the germline V gene. The CDR3 protein is CALGAGLGDIFNKLIF. The CDR3 DNA reads as TGTGCTCTTGGGGCCGGCCTGGGGGATATATTCAACAAACTCATCTTT.